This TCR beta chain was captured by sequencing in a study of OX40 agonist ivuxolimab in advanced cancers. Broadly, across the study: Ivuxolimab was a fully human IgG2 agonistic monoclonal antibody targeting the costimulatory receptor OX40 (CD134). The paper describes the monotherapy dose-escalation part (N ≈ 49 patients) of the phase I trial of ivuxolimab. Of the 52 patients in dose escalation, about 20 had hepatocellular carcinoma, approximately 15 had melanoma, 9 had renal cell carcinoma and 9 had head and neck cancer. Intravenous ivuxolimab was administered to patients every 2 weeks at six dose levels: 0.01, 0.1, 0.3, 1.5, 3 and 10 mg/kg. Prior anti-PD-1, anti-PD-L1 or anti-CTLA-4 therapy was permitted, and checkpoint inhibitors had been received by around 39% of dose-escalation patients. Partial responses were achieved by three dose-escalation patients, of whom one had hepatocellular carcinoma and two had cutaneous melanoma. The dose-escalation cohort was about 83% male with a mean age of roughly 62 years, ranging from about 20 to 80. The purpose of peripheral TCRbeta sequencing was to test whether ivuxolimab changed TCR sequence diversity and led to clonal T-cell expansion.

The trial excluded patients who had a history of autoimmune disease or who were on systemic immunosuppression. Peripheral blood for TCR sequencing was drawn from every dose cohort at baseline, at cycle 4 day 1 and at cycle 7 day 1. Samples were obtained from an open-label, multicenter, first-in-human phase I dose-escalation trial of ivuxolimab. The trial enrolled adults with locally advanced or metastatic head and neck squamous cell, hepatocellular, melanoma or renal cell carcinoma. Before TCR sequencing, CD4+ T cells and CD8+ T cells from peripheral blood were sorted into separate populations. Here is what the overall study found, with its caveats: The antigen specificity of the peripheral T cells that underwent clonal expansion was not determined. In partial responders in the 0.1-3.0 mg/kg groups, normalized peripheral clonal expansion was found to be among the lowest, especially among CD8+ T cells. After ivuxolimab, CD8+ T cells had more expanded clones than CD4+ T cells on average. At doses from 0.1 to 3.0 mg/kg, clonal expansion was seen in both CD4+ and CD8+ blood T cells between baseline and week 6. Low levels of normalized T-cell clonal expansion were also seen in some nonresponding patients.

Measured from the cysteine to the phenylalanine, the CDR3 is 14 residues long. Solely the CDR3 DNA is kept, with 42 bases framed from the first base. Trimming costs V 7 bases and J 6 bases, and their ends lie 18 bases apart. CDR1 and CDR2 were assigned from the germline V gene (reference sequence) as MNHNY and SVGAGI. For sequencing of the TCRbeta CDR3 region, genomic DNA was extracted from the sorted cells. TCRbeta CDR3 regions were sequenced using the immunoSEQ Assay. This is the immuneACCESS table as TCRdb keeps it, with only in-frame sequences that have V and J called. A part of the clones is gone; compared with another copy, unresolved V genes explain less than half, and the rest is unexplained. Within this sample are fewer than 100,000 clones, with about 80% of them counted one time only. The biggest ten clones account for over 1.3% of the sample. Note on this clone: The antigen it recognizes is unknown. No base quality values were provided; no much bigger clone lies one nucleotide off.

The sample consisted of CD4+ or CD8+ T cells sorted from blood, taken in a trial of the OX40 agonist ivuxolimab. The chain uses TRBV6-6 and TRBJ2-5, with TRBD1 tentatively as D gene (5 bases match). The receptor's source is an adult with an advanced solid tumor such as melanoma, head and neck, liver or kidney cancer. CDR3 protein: CASITDSRTKTQYF. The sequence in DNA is TGTGCCAGCATCACAGACAGTCGAACAAAGACCCAGTACTTC.